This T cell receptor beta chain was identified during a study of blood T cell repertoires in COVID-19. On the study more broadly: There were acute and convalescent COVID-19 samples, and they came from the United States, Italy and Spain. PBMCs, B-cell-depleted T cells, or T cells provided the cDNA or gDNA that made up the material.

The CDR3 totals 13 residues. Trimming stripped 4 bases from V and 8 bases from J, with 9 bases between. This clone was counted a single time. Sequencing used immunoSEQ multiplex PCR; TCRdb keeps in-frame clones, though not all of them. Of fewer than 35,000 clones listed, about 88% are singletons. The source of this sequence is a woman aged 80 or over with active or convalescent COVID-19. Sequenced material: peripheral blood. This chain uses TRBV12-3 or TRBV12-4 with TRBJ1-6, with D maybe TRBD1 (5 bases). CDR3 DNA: TGTGCCAGCAGTTCCAGGGTTCATTCACCCCTCCACTTT. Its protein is CASSSRVHSPLHF.